The clone carrying this T cell receptor (beta chain) was detected a few times. What it binds is unknown. These data are taken from a study of T cell responses to AZD1222 COVID-19 vaccine. Study-level points and caveats: Donor demographics were predominantly white British with a female majority; clonal diversity may be underestimated. Dominant at 160-218 and 743-854, vaccine-associated CD4 TCRs also spanned spike. Breadth and depth of Spike-specific TCRs rose after two AZD1222 doses.

TCRdb's copy holds only in-frame clones and misses some; the assay was immunoSEQ multiplex PCR. The sample yields some 180,000 clones, about nine tenths seen once. The CDR3 loop spans 14 amino acids. V lost 4 bases to trimming and J lost 8 bases, with 14 bases between them. Germline assignment: CDR1 SGHDN and CDR2 FVKESK. The genes are TRBV14 and TRBJ2-2, with TRBD2 as a possible D gene (6 bases). Specimen: peripheral blood, collected 28 days after the second AZD1222 dose. The TCR was taken from an adult who received the AZD1222 COVID-19 vaccine. The CDR3 region has the DNA TGTGCCAGCAGCCGCCGGAGGGAGAGAGGGGAGCTGTTTTTT. Protein sequence: CASSRRRERGELFF.